This TCR beta chain was found in a study of molecular identifiers for immune sequencing clone quantification. Many counts were recorded for this clonotype. TCRdb reprocessed the PCR reads with MiXCR, giving one entry per CDR3 protein. In the table there are about 640,000 distinct CDR3 sequences, less than 20% of which are singletons. CDR1 and CDR2 (germline): SEHNR, FQNEAQ (reference sequence). The CDR3 covers 16 residues. V lost 1 base to trimming and J lost 4 bases, with 13 bases between them. Sorting recovered naive CD8 T cells on a CD8+CD4-CCR7+CD45RA+ profile. Material: naive CD8+ T cells from blood, with Jurkat cell RNA spiked in. As to subset: FACS-sorted CD8+CD4-CCR7+CD45RA+ naive T cells. The chain carries TRBV7-9 and TRBJ1-4; TRBD1 might be the D (6 bases). The clonotype was recovered from a human donor in good health. Some libraries in this study had Jurkat cell RNA spiked in. The CDR3 is CASSLGGHAINEKLFF. The CDR3 DNA reads TGTGCCAGCAGCTTAGGGGGACATGCGATTAATGAAAAACTGTTTTTT.